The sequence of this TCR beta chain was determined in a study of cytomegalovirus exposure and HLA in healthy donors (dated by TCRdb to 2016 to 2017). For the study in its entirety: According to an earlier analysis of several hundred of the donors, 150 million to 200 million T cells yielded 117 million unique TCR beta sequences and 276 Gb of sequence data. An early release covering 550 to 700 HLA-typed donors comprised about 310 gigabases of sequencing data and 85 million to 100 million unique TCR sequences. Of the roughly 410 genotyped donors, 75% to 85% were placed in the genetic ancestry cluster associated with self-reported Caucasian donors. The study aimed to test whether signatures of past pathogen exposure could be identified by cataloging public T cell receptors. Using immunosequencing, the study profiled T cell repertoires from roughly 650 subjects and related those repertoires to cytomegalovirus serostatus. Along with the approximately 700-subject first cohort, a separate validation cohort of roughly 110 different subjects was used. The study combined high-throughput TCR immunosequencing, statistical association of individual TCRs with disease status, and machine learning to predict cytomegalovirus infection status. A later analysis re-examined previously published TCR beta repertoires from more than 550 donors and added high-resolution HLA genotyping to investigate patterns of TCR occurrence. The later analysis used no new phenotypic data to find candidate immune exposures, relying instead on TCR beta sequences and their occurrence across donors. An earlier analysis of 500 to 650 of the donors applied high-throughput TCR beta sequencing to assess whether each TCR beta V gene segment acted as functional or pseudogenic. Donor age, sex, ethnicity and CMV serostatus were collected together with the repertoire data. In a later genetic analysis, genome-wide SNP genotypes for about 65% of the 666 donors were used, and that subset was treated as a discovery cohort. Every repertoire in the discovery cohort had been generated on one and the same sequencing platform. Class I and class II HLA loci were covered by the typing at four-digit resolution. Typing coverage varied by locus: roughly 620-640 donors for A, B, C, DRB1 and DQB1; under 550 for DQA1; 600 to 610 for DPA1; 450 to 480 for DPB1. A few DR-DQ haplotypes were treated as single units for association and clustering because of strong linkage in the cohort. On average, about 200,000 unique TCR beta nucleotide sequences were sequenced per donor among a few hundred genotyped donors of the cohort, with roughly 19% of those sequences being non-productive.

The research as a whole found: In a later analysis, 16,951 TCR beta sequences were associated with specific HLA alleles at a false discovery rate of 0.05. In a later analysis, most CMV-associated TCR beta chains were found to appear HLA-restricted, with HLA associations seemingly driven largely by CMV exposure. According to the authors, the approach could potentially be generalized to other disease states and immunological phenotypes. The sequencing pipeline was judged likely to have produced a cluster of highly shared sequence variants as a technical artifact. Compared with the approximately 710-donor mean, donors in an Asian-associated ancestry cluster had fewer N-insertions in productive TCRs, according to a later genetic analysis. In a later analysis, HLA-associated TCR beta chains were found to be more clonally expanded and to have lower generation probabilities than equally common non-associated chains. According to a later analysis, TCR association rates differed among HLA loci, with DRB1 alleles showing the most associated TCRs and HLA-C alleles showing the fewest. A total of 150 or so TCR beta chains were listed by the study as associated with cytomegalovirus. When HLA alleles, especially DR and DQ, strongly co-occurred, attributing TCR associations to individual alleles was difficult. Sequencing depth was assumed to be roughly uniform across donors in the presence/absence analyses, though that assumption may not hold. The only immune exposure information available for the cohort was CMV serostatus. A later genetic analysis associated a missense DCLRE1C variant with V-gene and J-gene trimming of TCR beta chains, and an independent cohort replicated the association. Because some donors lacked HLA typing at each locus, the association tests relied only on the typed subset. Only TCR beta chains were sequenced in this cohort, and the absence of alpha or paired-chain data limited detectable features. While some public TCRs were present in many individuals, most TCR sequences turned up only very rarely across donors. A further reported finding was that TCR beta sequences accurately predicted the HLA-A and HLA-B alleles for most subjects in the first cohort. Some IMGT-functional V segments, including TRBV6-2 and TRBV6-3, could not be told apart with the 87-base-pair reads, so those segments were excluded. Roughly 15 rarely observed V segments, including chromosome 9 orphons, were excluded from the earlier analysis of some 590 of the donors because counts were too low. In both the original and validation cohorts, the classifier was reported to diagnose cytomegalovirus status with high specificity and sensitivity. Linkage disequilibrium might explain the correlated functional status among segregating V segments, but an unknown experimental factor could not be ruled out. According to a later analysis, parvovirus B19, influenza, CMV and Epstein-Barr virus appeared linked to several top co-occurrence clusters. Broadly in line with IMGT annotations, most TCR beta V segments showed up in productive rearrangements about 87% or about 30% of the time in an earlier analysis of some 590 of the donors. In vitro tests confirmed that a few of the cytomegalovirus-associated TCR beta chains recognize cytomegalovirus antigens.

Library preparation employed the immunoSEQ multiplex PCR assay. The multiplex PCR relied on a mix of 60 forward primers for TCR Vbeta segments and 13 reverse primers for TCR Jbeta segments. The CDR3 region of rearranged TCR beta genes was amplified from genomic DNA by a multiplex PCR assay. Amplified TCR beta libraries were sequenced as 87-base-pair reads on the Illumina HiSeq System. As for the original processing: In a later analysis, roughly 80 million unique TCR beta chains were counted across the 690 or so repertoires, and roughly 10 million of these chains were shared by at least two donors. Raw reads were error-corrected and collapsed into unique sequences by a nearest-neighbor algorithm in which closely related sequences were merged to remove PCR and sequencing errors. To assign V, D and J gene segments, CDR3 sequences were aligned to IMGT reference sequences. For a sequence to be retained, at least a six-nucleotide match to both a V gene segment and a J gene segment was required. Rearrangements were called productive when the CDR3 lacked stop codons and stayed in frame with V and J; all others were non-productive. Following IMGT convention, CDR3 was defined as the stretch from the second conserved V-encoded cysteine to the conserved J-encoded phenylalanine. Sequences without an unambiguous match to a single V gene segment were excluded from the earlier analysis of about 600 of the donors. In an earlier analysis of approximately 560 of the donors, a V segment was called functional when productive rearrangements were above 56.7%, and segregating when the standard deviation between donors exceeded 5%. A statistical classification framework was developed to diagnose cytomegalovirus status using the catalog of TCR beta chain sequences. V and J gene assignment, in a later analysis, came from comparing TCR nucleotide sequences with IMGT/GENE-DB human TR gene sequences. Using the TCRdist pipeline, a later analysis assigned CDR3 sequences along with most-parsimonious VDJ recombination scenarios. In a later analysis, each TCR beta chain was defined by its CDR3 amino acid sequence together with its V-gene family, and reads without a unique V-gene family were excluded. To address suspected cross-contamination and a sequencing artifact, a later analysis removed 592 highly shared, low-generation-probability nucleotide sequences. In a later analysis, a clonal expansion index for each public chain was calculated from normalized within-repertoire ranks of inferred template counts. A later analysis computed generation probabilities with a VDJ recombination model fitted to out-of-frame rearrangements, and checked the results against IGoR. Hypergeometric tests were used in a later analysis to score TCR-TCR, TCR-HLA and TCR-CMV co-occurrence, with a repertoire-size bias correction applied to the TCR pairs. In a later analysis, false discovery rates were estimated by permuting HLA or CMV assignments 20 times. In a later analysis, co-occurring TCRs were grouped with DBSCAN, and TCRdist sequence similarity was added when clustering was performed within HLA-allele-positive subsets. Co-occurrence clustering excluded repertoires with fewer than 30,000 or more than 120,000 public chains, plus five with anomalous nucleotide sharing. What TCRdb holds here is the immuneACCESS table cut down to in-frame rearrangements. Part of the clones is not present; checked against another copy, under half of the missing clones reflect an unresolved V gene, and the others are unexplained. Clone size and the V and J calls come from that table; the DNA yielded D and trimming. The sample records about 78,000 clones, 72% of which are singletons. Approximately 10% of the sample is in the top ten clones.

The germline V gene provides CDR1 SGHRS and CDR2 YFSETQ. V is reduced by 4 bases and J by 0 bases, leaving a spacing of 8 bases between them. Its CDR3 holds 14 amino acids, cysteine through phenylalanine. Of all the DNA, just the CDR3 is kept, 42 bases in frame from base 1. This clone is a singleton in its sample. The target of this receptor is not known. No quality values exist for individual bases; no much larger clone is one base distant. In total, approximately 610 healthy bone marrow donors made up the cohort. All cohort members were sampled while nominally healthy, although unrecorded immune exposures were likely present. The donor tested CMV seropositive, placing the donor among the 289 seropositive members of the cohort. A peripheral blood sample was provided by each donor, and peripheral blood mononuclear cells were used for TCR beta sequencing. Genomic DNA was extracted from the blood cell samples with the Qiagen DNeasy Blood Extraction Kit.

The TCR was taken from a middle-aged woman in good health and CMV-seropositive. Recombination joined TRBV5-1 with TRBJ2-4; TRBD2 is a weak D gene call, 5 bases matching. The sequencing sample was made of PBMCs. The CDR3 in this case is CASSRGLAKNIQYF. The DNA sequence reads TGCGCCAGCAGCCGCGGACTAGCCAAAAACATTCAGTACTTC.